This TCR beta chain was identified during a study of T cell responses to AZD1222 COVID-19 vaccine. V lost 11 bases, J lost 4 bases, and 17 bases lay in between. Germline lookup yields CDR1 LGHNA and CDR2 YSLEER. This CDR3 is built from 13 residues. Measured with immunoSEQ multiplex PCR; TCRdb has only the in-frame clones, and not every one. The sample includes over 130,000 clones, about 90% of them seen just once. This clone was detected only a few times. The antigen is unknown. Findings of the study overall: Scientists sampled the repertoires only once the peak T cell response had passed. Females outnumbered males among donors, who were mostly white British; clonal diversity was possibly underestimated. Spike-specific TCR breadth and depth were elevated following two AZD1222 doses. At 160-218 and 743-854, vaccine-associated CD4 TCRs were dominant, and they spanned spike.

Sequencing was performed on peripheral blood, taken 28 days after the second dose of the MenACWY control vaccine. The receptor was derived from an adult who received the MenACWY meningococcal vaccine as a control. The chain combines TRBV4-3 with TRBJ1-2, with D uncertain. The CDR3 is CAPRGSAGYGYTF. The CDR3 nucleotides read TGCGCCCCCCGGGGATCTGCAGGCTATGGCTACACCTTC.